The rows below give T cell receptor beta chains drawn from one sample of a study of blood T cell repertoires in COVID-19. Method: immunoSEQ multiplex PCR; TCRdb's copy keeps in-frame clones and lacks some. The repertoire consists of approximately 100,000 clones, with approximately 83% occurring once and the leading ten covering approximately 2.4%. Sequencing used PBMCs or T cells enriched from blood (not recorded which). Every receptor here comes from a woman between 45 and 60 years old who had recovered from COVID-19. The CDR3 runs from the conserved cysteine through the conserved F or W. Fields, in order: D gene, J gene, clone size, V gene, CDR3 DNA, CDR3 protein. A D gene is named only where the DNA matches it firmly. Where a row states a size, it is once, few, many or the class of an expanded clone; other rows omit it.

-	TRBJ1-2	-	TRBV5-1	TGCGCCAGCAGCTTGAGTTGGGGAGGCTATGGCTACACCTTC	CASSLSWGGYGYTF
TRBD1	TRBJ2-7	-	TRBV11-2	TGTGCCAGCAGCTTAGTAGGGACAGGGGAGGAGCAGTACTTC	CASSLVGTGEEQYF
TRBD1	TRBJ2-7	-	TRBV28	TGTGCCAGCAGTTCACAGGGGAAGAGGCCCTACGAGCAGTACTTC	CASSSQGKRPYEQYF
-	TRBJ2-5	-	TRBV9	TGTGCCAGCAGCGTAGGTAATCAAGAGACCCAGTACTTC	CASSVGNQETQYF
-	TRBJ2-3	-	TRBV19	TGTGCCAGTAGTATAGACAAACCCTCTAGCGTAGTGGATACGCAGTATTTT	CASSIDKPSSVVDTQYF
-	TRBJ2-3	-	TRBV5-1	TGCGCCAGCAGCTTAGAGGGAAGCACAGATACGCAGTATTTT	CASSLEGSTDTQYF
-	TRBJ2-4	-	TRBV9	TGTGCCAGCAGCTCCCAGGGGCTTGACGACATTCAGTACTTC	CASSSQGLDDIQYF
TRBD2	TRBJ2-1	-	TRBV19	TGTGCCAGTAGTCAGGTCGGTCCCGGACTAGCAGATAGTGAGCAGTTCTTC	CASSQVGPGLADSEQFF
TRBD1	TRBJ1-6	-	TRBV5-4	TGTGCCAGCAGCTCCTCCGGACAGGGGAGTAATTCACCCCTCCACTTT	CASSSSGQGSNSPLHF
TRBD1	TRBJ1-6	-	TRBV5-1	TGCGCCAGCAGCTTGGTTGGGACAGCTAATTCACCCCTCCACTTT	CASSLVGTANSPLHF
TRBD1	TRBJ2-5	once	TRBV6-5	TGTGCCAGCAGCCCCCCAGGGACAGGGCTAGAGACCCAGTACTTC	CASSPPGTGLETQYF
TRBD1	TRBJ2-7	-	TRBV28	TGTGCCAGCAGTTTTTCAGGGGGCTACGAGCAGTACTTC	CASSFSGGYEQYF
-	TRBJ2-4	few	TRBV5-6	TGTGCCAGCAGCTTGAGAAGCAGAGGCAAAAACATTCAGTACTTC	CASSLRSRGKNIQYF
-	TRBJ2-7	-	TRBV30	TGTGCCTGTAGAGGTGACTACGAGCAGTACTTC	CACRGDYEQYF
-	TRBJ2-3	-	TRBV12-3/TRBV12-4	TGTGCCAGCAGTCTTAGCGCAGATACGCAGTATTTT	CASSLSADTQYF
TRBD2	TRBJ2-2	-	TRBV7-3	TGTGCCAGCAGCTTACACGGTAGCGGGAGTGGCGGGGAGCTGTTTTTT	CASSLHGSGSGGELFF